The clone carrying this T cell receptor beta chain has a handful of counts. As yet, its antigen is unknown. Treatment reported: roughly 10-day PBMC culture with coronavirus spike peptide pools or control peptides (ViraFEST assay). Collection of the unexposed donor's CD4+ T cells took place before the COVID-19 pandemic (2011-2018). Half the medium was replaced with fresh IL-2 medium on days 3 and 7. Investigators exposed CD4+ T cells from unexposed donors to SARS-CoV-2 S/N and four cold-coronavirus spikes, as cells permitted. The CDR3 is 11 amino acids. The ends were cut back, 4 bases at V and 8 bases at J, with 3 bases in the middle. The germline V gene has CDR1 SGHTA and CDR2 FQGNSA. This sample is drawn from a study of vaccination and CD4 T cells after COVID-19. Study-level points and caveats: In convalescent patients, a median 86.3% of post-vaccine SARS-CoV-2-reactive clones appeared only after vaccination. Median SARS-CoV-2-reactive clonotype numbers went from 21 to 38; this increase was not significant.

An Oncomine TCR Beta short-read assay was used to sequence the DNA from cultured CD4+ T cells. TCRdb passed the PCR reads through MiXCR, listing each CDR3 protein once. The data show about 9,000 distinct CDR3 sequences, around 48% seen once. This clonotype originated in a human donor in good health. Sequencing input: CD4+ T cells from blood, cultured in vitro. V gene TRBV7-2 combines with J gene TRBJ1-6, with unresolved D. Here the CDR3 DNA reads TGTGCCAGCAGCTCTCATTCACCCCTCCACTTT. The encoded protein is CASSSHSPLHF.